The TCR beta chain described here comes from a study of control samples from healthy donors and cancer patients. The CDR3 runs 18 residues. Profiled with immunoSEQ multiplex PCR; TCRdb holds only in-frame clones, not every one. Here the sample spans about 44,000 clones, 87% being singletons. What was sequenced was PBMCs. The sequence was obtained from an older woman with lung cancer. The rearrangement joins TRBV12-1 to TRBJ2-3; TRBD2 was called by the table and not checked on the DNA. TRBV12-1 is recorded as a pseudogene. The chain's CDR3 is CASTCLSGRSPSTDTQYF. The CDR3 DNA sequence: TGTGCCAGCACCTGCCTTAGCGGGAGGTCGCCTAGCACAGATACGCAGTATTTT.